Ten or more counts support the clone carrying this TCR beta chain. The CDR3 runs 14 residues. Germline CDR1 reads SGDLS; CDR2 reads YYNGEE. With V trimmed by 3 bases and J by 5 bases, 5 bases remained unmatched. The source of the sample is a study of blood T cell repertoires in COVID-19. Cohorts were assigned according to the clinical history that participants reported. Sequencing used immunoSEQ multiplex PCR; TCRdb keeps in-frame clones, though not all of them. Among hundreds of thousands of clones listed, about 84% were seen once. The sequence was obtained from a man aged 25-40 years with acute COVID-19. The rearrangement uses TRBV9 and TRBJ2-5, with 9 nucleotides matching TRBD1. The sample was PBMCs or T cells enriched from blood (not recorded which). The CDR3 reads CASSATGGRETQYF. The CDR3 bases are TGTGCCAGCAGCGCCACAGGGGGCAGGGAGACCCAGTACTTC.